What follows describes a single T cell receptor (beta chain). Its cognate antigen is unknown. This record belongs to a study of TIL therapy for anti-PD-1-resistant metastatic lung cancer. The libraries were made with immunoSEQ v3. The table came from immunoSEQ multiplex PCR; TCRdb's copy has only in-frame clones and leaves some out. The sample lists 55,000 to 60,000 clones, less than 75% seen once, with less than 2% in the top ten. Study findings and constraints: TIL clonotype persistence in blood showed no apparent association with response.

Regarding time point: pre-treatment sample, taken before nivolumab and TIL therapy. The origin of this receptor is a person aged 25 to 80 with non-small cell lung cancer. Here the sequenced sample was blood, taken at baseline.

In DNA, the CDR3 is TGTGCCACCAGCAGAGATCCGGGACAGGGAAATGAAAAACTGTTTTTT. Translated, it gives CATSRDPGQGNEKLFF. The chain carries TRBV15 and TRBJ1-4, with 9 positions matching TRBD1. CDR3 size: 16 residues. V shed 0 bases, J shed 5 bases, and the junction held 4 bases outside the gene matches. CDR1 is LNHNV and CDR2 is YYDKDF in the germline V gene (reference sequence).